The T cell receptor (beta chain) described here comes from a study of blood T cell repertoires in COVID-19. As processed by the authors: Nucleated cell number was recorded as an estimate derived from reference gene primer amplification. Only in-frame clones appear in the TCRdb table, and some are missing; sequencing was by immunoSEQ multiplex PCR. The V and J calls and the clone size are those of that table, but D and trimming were determined from the DNA. The sample lists roughly 280,000 clones, approximately 86% occurring once. The germline gives CDR1 SGHTA, CDR2 FQGNSA. Trimming at V came to 7 bases and at J to 9 bases, leaving 11 bases not matched to a gene. This CDR3 contains 14 residues.

The chain combines TRBV7-2 with TRBJ2-1; 8 bases agree with TRBD1. This receptor was taken from a man aged 35 to 55 with active or convalescent COVID-19. Sample: peripheral blood. The DNA of the CDR3 is TGTGCCAGCAATCGTCGCTTCGACAGGGGTGAGCAGTTCTTC. Protein: CASNRRFDRGEQFF.